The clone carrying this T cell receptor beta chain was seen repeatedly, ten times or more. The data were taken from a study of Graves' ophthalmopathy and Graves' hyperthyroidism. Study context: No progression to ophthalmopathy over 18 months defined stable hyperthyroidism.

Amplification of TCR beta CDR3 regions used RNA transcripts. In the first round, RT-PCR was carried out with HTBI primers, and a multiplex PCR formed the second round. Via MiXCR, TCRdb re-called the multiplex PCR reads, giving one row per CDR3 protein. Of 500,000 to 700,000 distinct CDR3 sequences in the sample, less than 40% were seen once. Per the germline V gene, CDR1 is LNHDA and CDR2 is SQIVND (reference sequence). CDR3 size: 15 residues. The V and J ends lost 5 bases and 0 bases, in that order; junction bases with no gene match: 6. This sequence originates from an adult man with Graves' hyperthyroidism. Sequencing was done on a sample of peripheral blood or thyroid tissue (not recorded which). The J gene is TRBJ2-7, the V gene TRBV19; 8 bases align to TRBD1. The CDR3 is CASSPRDRSSYEQYF. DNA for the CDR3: TGTGCCAGTAGTCCCCGGGACAGGAGCTCCTACGAGCAGTACTTC.